Listed here are 11 T cell receptor beta chains from one sample, sequenced in a study of shared clonotypes between healthy human individuals. The assay was immunoSEQ multiplex PCR, and TCRdb's table has in-frame clones only and misses some. This table holds roughly 2,500,000 clones, roughly 93% found once. Specimen: naive CD4+ T cells from PBMCs. Subset here: CD45RA+ positively selected. Receptor source: a man aged 18-30 years in good health. Some clones in this sample may be carry-over from other donors' samples.

This sequence joins TRBV11-2 and TRBJ2-5; no clear D gene. The V gene's germline CDR1 is SGHAT and CDR2 FQNNGV. V lost 4 bases and J lost 2, with 8 bases in between. The CDR3 contains 13 residues. The CDR3 region is CASSSSVQETQYF. DNA for the CDR3: TGTGCCAGCAGCTCGTCGGTTCAAGAGACCCAGTACTTC. Full variable domain (rest looked up from reference TRBV11-2 and TRBJ2-5): EAGVAQSPRYKIIEKRQSVAFWCNPISGHATLYWYQQILGQGPKLLIQFQNNGVVDDSQLPKDRFSAERLKGVDSTLKIQPAKLEDSAVYLCASSSSVQETQYFGPGTRLLVL.

The chain recombines TRBV7-6 with TRBJ2-7; 8 nucleotides agree with TRBD1. The V gene's germline CDR1 is SGHVS and CDR2 FNYEAQ. J lost 0 bases, V lost 1 base, and 11 bases had no gene match. CDR3 length equals 18 residues. Here the CDR3 reads CASSLVGTGPGFSYEQYF. The CDR3 DNA sequence: TGTGCCAGCAGCTTAGTGGGGACAGGACCGGGTTTCTCCTACGAGCAGTACTTC.

The table lists this clone with a count of one. This CDR3 is CASSSAAGGGTEAFF. The CDR3 DNA reads TGTGCCAGTAGTTCTGCCGCAGGGGGAGGAACTGAAGCTTTCTTT. V is TRBV19 and J is TRBJ1-1, with 7 nucleotides matching TRBD1. Germline V gene sequence: CDR1 LNHDA, CDR2 SQIVND (reference sequence). The CDR3 runs 15 residues. The V gene end was trimmed by 5 bases and the J gene end by 5 bases; junction bases not matched to a gene: 11. Full variable domain (remainder filled in from reference TRBV19 and TRBJ1-1): DGGITQSPKYLFRKEGQNVTLSCEQNLNHDAMYWYRQDPGQGLRLIYYSQIVNDFQKGDIAEGYSVSREKKESFPLTVTSAQKNPTAFYLCASSSAAGGGTEAFFGQGTRLTVV.

The V call is TRBV7-9, the J call TRBJ1-4, with 8 bases that match TRBD1. J lost 7 bases, V lost 4 bases, and 5 bases had no gene match. The length of the CDR3 is 14 residues. Per the germline V gene, CDR1 is SEHNR and CDR2 is FQNEAQ (reference sequence). CDR3 sequence (DNA): TGTGCCAGCAGCTCCAGGGGGCAGGGTGAAAAACTGTTTTTT. Its protein product is CASSSRGQGEKLFF.

The J gene is TRBJ1-1, the V gene TRBV5-4; 7 bases map to TRBD1. Germline V gene data show CDR1 as SGHNT and CDR2 as YYREEE (reference sequence). The CDR3 loop spans 17 amino acids. V dropped 1 base and J dropped 5; count of bases not matched to a gene: 14. The CDR3 protein is CASSLFTGRGLPTEAFF. Written as DNA, the CDR3 is TGTGCCAGCAGCTTGTTTACGGGTAGGGGGCTGCCTACTGAAGCTTTCTTT. Together with reference TRBV5-4 and TRBJ1-1, the CDR3 gives the full variable domain: ETGVTQSPTHLIKTRGQQVTLRCSSQSGHNTVSWYQQALGQGPQFIFQYYREEENGRGNFPPRFSGLQFPNYSSELNVNALELDDSALYLCASSLFTGRGLPTEAFFGQGTRLTVV.

The chain couples TRBV19 to TRBJ1-5; 7 bases line up with TRBD1. This CDR3 spans 14 amino acids. In germline, CDR1 is LNHDA, CDR2 SQIVND (reference sequence). V was pared by 6 bases and J by 6 bases, with 8 bases of the junction left unmatched. The CDR3 spells CASRGGGAGQPQHF. CDR3 in DNA: TGTGCCAGTAGGGGAGGGGGCGCCGGTCAGCCCCAGCATTTT.

The V and J genes are TRBV4-2 and TRBJ2-1, with 12 bases identical to TRBD2. CDR1 is LGHNA and CDR2 is YNFKEQ in the germline V gene. J gave up 2 bases and V 1 base, and 3 bases lay outside the gene matches. This CDR3 region has 17 residues. CDR3 nucleotides: TGTGCCAGCAGCCAAGTCCCTAGCGGGAGGGCCTACAATGAGCAGTTCTTC. Its translation: CASSQVPSGRAYNEQFF.

V usage is TRBV5-6 and J usage is TRBJ2-5; D remains unclear. Germline lookup yields CDR1 SGHDT and CDR2 YYEEEE. The CDR3 extends over 11 amino acids. V lost 4 bases and J lost 3, with 4 bases in between. Written as DNA, the CDR3 is TGTGCCAGCAGCGGGAAAGAGACCCAGTACTTC. It codes for CASSGKETQYF.

The genes are TRBV30 and TRBJ1-1; 7 bases agree with TRBD1. Germline V gene data show CDR1 as GTSNPN and CDR2 as SVGIG (reference sequence). This CDR3 is built from 14 residues. The V and J ends lost 0 bases and 9 bases, in that order; junction bases with no gene match: 10. The CDR3 DNA follows: TGTGCCTGGAGTGTAGGTGTAGGGGGCTGGAAAGCTTTCTTT. It codes for CAWSVGVGGWKAFF.

This chain uses TRBV9 with TRBJ2-5; 7 nucleotides align to TRBD1. Germline CDR1 and CDR2: SGDLS and YYNGEE. CDR3 length equals 16 residues. Losses at the gene ends were 2 bases for V and 1 base for J; bases not matched to a gene: 8. This CDR3 reads CASSVTTTGPQETQYF. CDR3 sequence (DNA): TGTGCCAGCAGCGTCACAACGACAGGGCCCCAAGAGACCCAGTACTTC.

The chain uses TRBV11-3 and TRBJ2-5, with D uncertain. Trimming took off 5 bases at V and 4 bases at J, with 8 bases between the two ends. The germline CDR1 and CDR2 sequences are SGHNT and YENEEA. The CDR3 has 12 amino acids. The DNA for the CDR3 is TGTGCCAGCAGCCTCAGTGGAGAGACCCAGTACTTC. Its translation is CASSLSGETQYF. Complete variable domain (other parts from reference TRBV11-3 and TRBJ2-5): EAGVVQSPRYKIIEKKQPVAFWCNPISGHNTLYWYLQNLGQGPELLIRYENEEAVDDSQLPKDRFSAERLKGVDSTLKIQPAELGDSAVYLCASSLSGETQYFGPGTRLLVL.